The clone carrying this T cell receptor (beta chain) has a handful of counts. These data belong to a study of cytomegalovirus exposure and HLA in healthy donors. A multiplex PCR was run with 60 Vbeta primers and 13 Jbeta primers. Measured with immunoSEQ multiplex PCR; TCRdb has only the in-frame clones, and not every one. The data show about 200,000 clones, approximately 11% seen once. The CDR3 length is 13 residues. V was shortened by 4 bases and J by 2 bases, with 9 bases between the two germline ends. Germline V gene data show CDR1 as SGHTA and CDR2 as FQGNSA. The receptor comes from a man aged 45-65 years in good health and CMV-seropositive. What was sequenced was PBMCs. The chain recombines TRBV7-2 with TRBJ2-7; possibly TRBD1 for D (5 bases). This CDR3 is CASSSQGPYEQYF. The CDR3 bases are TGTGCCAGCAGCTCCCAGGGCCCCTACGAGCAGTACTTC.